These 19 T cell receptor beta chains came from one sample sequenced in a study of cytomegalovirus exposure and HLA in healthy donors. The protocol was immunoSEQ multiplex PCR, while the TCRdb copy is restricted to in-frame clones and leaves out a portion. The sample has 210,000 or so clones, almost 90% seen once. The material sequenced was PBMCs. The receptors were gathered from a woman under 30 in good health and CMV-seronegative.

This clone showed up just once. V is TRBV28 and J is TRBJ1-5, with no clear D. Germline assignment: CDR1 MDHEN and CDR2 SYDVKM. CDR3 length equals 14 residues. V was pared by 5 bases and J by 5 bases, with 13 bases between. CDR3 bases: TGTGCCAGCAGTAAAGACTTACGGGATCAGCCCCAGCATTTT. Translation gives CASSKDLRDQPQHF.

V is TRBV6-5 and J is TRBJ1-4; D perhaps matches TRBD1 (5 bases). V shed 5 bases and J shed 6 bases, with 13 bases lying between them. This CDR3 spans 14 amino acids. Germline CDR1 and CDR2: MNHEY and SVGAGI. CDR3 DNA sequence: TGTGCCAGCAGTCAAGGGACTGGGGATGAAAAACTGTTTTTT. Translated, it gives CASSQGTGDEKLFF.

The chain combines TRBV5-1 with TRBJ2-2; 8 nucleotides match TRBD1. V lost 0 bases and J lost 0; bases outside the gene matches: 7. The CDR3 runs 18 residues. Germline V CDR1 and CDR2: SGHRS, YFSETQ. Here the CDR3 DNA reads TGCGCCAGCAGCTTGGGGACAGGGACCTCTTCGAACACCGGGGAGCTGTTTTTT. Its translation: CASSLGTGTSSNTGELFF.

V and J are TRBV5-4 and TRBJ1-1; TRBD1 might be the D (6 bases). Germline CDR1 is SGHNT and CDR2 is YYREEE (reference sequence). The germline V and J ends were trimmed by 4 bases and 5 bases, with 21 bases remaining between them. This CDR3 comprises 16 residues. CDR3 loop: CASSPGQKLAGTEAFF. In nucleotides, the CDR3 is TGTGCCAGCAGCCCCGGACAGAAGTTAGCGGGAACTGAAGCTTTCTTT.

The chain couples TRBV18 to TRBJ2-3; D is uncertain. The CDR3 contains 11 residues. The V gene lost 4 bases and the J gene lost 6 bases, with 5 bases spanning the gap. Germline CDR1 reads KGHSH; CDR2 reads LQKENI. The CDR3 sequence is CASSLGDTQYF. CDR3 in DNA: TGTGCCAGCTCACTTGGCGATACGCAGTATTTT.

Here the CDR3 reads CASRQGGEGYTF. The CDR3 region has the DNA TGTGCCTCTCGACAGGGAGGAGAGGGCTACACCTTC. V is TRBV27 and J is TRBJ1-2; TRBD1 matches 7 bases. The CDR3 is 12 residues long. CDR1 is MNHEY and CDR2 is SMNVEV in the germline V gene (reference sequence). V was pared by 11 bases and J by 8 bases, with 11 bases of the junction left unmatched.

This chain connects TRBV28 to TRBJ2-7; 7 bases fit TRBD1. This CDR3 spans 13 amino acids. V shed 8 bases and J 2 bases; nucleotides not matched to a gene: 6. Germline V gives CDR1 MDHEN, CDR2 SYDVKM. CDR3 residues: CASLGTVAYEQYF. The CDR3 coding sequence is TGTGCCAGCCTCGGGACAGTAGCCTACGAGCAGTACTTC.

This clone came up a few times. The chain joins TRBV10-2 to TRBJ1-1; 10 nucleotides line up with TRBD1. This CDR3 comprises 13 residues. Per germline, CDR1 WSHSY and CDR2 SAAADI. The trim removed 6 bases at V and 8 bases at J, leaving 6 bases unmatched. In DNA, the CDR3 is TGCGCCAGCAGCTTGAGGACAGGGGGAGAAGCTTTCTTT. Translating it yields CASSLRTGGEAFF.

This clone came up once. The rearrangement links TRBV6-1 to TRBJ2-5; 10 nucleotides line up with TRBD1. The CDR3 extends over 16 amino acids. Germline trimming cut 4 bases from V and 5 bases from J; bases unmatched to any gene: 10. Germline V gene data show CDR1 as MNHNS and CDR2 as SASEGT. The CDR3 protein is CASSAGTGVGGETQYF. CDR3 coding DNA: TGTGCCAGCAGTGCCGGGACAGGGGTCGGAGGGGAGACCCAGTACTTC.

This chain connects TRBV10-3 to TRBJ2-7; no reliable D call. The V and J ends lost 3 bases and 3 bases respectively, with 15 bases between them. Germline V gene sequence: CDR1 ENHRY, CDR2 SYGVKD. This CDR3 is 15 amino acids long. This CDR3 is CAISDGLWPIYEQYF. Written as DNA, the CDR3 is TGTGCCATCAGTGATGGCCTTTGGCCCATCTACGAGCAGTACTTC.

The gene calls are TRBV7-9 and TRBJ2-5; D ambiguous. V lost 3 bases and J 6 bases, leaving 14 bases between the germline ends. Looked up from germline, CDR1 is SEHNR and CDR2 is FQNEAQ (reference sequence). The CDR3 is made up of 14 amino acids. As DNA, the CDR3 is TGTGCCAGCAGCTTCGGCGATTCGAGGAAGACCCAGTACTTC. This gives the protein CASSFGDSRKTQYF.

V usage is TRBV10-3 and J usage is TRBJ2-5, with TRBD2 matching over 9 bases. The CDR3 covers 12 residues. J gave up 4 bases and V 10 bases, and 4 bases lay outside the gene matches. CDR1 ENHRY and CDR2 SYGVKD come from the germline V gene. In DNA, the CDR3 is TGTGCCACCGGGACTAGCCCAGAGACCCAGTACTTC. Translated, it gives CATGTSPETQYF.

The chain employs TRBV28 and TRBJ2-7; 7 nucleotides align to TRBD2. The V and J ends lost 4 bases and 3 bases, in that order; junction bases with no gene match: 3. Germline values: CDR1 MDHEN, CDR2 SYDVKM. The CDR3 has 13 residues. Written as DNA, the CDR3 is TGTGCCAGCAGTTATGAGCGGGGCTACGAGCAGTACTTC. It yields the protein CASSYERGYEQYF.

The gene calls are TRBV9 and TRBJ2-1, with D unresolved. V lost 0 bases and J lost 10, with 11 bases in between. This CDR3 is built from 13 residues. Germline-derived CDR1 and CDR2 are SGDLS and YYNGEE. The CDR3 spells CASSVDLLGEQFF. CDR3 bases: TGTGCCAGCAGCGTAGACCTATTGGGCGAGCAGTTCTTC. Full variable domain (outside the CDR3, taken from reference TRBV9 and TRBJ2-1): DSGVTQTPKHLITATGQRVTLRCSPRSGDLSVYWYQQSLDQGLQFLIQYYNGEERAKGNILERFSAQQFPDLHSELNLSSLELGDSALYFCASSVDLLGEQFFGPGTRLTVL.

This chain connects TRBV30 to TRBJ2-7, with D hard to call. Germline V gene lookup returns CDR1 GTSNPN and CDR2 SVGIG (reference sequence). This CDR3 has 12 residues. V lost 0 bases, J lost 3 bases, and 6 bases lay in between. The CDR3 DNA reads as TGTGCCTGGAGTGTAACGGGCTACGAGCAGTACTTC. Translation: CAWSVTGYEQYF.

This clone has more than one count but fewer than ten. The rearrangement links TRBV28 to TRBJ2-7, with 7 bases that match TRBD2. CDR1 and CDR2 (germline): MDHEN, SYDVKM. The J segment lost 3 bases and the V segment lost 6 bases, leaving 11 bases of the junction unmatched. The CDR3 is 15 residues long. The CDR3 coding sequence is TGTGCCAGCAGCTCGACGGGAGGTTATGGCTACGAGCAGTACTTC. Translated: CASSSTGGYGYEQYF.

The count of this clone is one. The chain carries TRBV28 and TRBJ1-5; tentatively, D is TRBD1 (6 bases). Trimming shortened V by 1 base and J by 0 bases, and 19 bases separated the two germline ends. This CDR3 has 19 residues. Germline CDR1 reads MDHEN; CDR2 reads SYDVKM. For the CDR3, the DNA is TGTGCCAGCAGTTTATCGGGTAGGGGACACCTCTTTAGCAATCAGCCCCAGCATTTT. This sequence encodes CASSLSGRGHLFSNQPQHF.

This clone was observed a few times. The gene calls are TRBV5-1 and TRBJ2-5; possible D gene TRBD2, 6 bases. The V and J ends lost 0 bases and 8 bases respectively, with 17 bases between them. Germline V gives CDR1 SGHRS, CDR2 YFSETQ. CDR3 length: 15 residues. The CDR3, as DNA: TGCGCCAGCAGCTTGGTGGGCGGGCCGGGGGATACCCAGTACTTC. Its protein product is CASSLVGGPGDTQYF.

The CDR3 loop reads CASSLGGGQYF. The CDR3 nucleotides read TGTGCCAGCAGCTTAGGAGGGGGGCAGTATTTT. The chain uses TRBV7-8 and TRBJ2-3, with D maybe TRBD1 (6 bases). This CDR3 has 11 residues. V was shortened by 1 base and J by 11 bases, with 7 bases between the two germline ends. CDR1 is SGHVS, CDR2 FQNEAQ, per germline.